The 28 T cell receptor beta chains below come from one sample, sequenced in a study of T cells in Graves' hyperthyroidism and ophthalmopathy. TCR beta CDR3 sequences were amplified from RNA transcripts. The HTBI set primed first-round TCR CDR3 RT-PCR. TCRdb processed the multiplex PCR reads anew with MiXCR; each CDR3 protein has one entry. The sample lists hundreds of thousands of distinct CDR3 sequences; around 13% were seen once. The sequencing input was blood. Receptors originate from a woman between 18 and 30 years old with Graves' hyperthyroidism.

This clonotype appeared many times. This chain uses TRBV12-3 or TRBV12-4 with TRBJ2-7, with TRBD2 identical over 10 bases. With V trimmed by 5 bases and J by 4 bases, 2 bases remained unmatched. The CDR3 sequence is 13 residues long. The CDR3 DNA reads as TGTGCCAGCAGTGGGGGACTAGCGTACGAGCAGTACTTC. Amino acid sequence: CASSGGLAYEQYF.

This clonotype came up many times. V is TRBV11-3 and J is TRBJ1-6; TRBD1 might be the D (5 bases). Trimming removed 4 bases from V and 11 bases from J, with 12 bases in between. This CDR3 region has 13 residues. Germline CDR1 SGHNT, CDR2 YENEEA. CDR3 nucleotides: TGTGCCAGCAGCTCCAGGGTTCAGGCACCCCTCCACTTT. Its protein is CASSSRVQAPLHF.

V and J are TRBV7-9 and TRBJ1-3, with TRBD1 as a possible D gene (5 bases). The ends were cut back, 5 bases at V and 0 bases at J, with 8 bases in the middle. Germline lookup yields CDR1 SEHNR and CDR2 FQNEAQ (reference sequence). This CDR3 comprises 14 residues. The CDR3 sequence is CASSDRSSGNTIYF. CDR3 DNA: TGTGCCAGCAGCGACAGAAGCTCTGGAAACACCATATATTTT.

A remark on this clonotype: Just one base apart from a much larger clone, this may be a read error. The chain links TRBV20-1 to TRBJ2-7; D call uncertain. The DNA end lines up better with TRBJ2-1; the J call may be wrong. The CDR3 loop spans 16 amino acids. The germline gives CDR1 DFQATT, CDR2 SNEGSKA (reference sequence). For the CDR3, the DNA is TGCAGTGCTAGGGCCGGGCCTGATTACCCCTCCTACGAGCAGTTCTTC. This codes for CSARAGPDYPSYEQFF.

The V gene is TRBV28, the J gene TRBJ2-7; no definite D call. The CDR3 has 12 residues. The V and J ends lost 3 bases and 6 bases respectively, with 9 bases between them. The germline V gene encodes CDR1 MDHEN and CDR2 SYDVKM. The CDR3 sequence: CASSLTLSEQYF. CDR3 nucleotides: TGTGCCAGCAGTTTGACGCTCTCCGAGCAGTACTTC.

This clonotype was counted only a few times. This rearrangement joins TRBV6-5 to TRBJ1-1, with D perhaps TRBD1 (5 bases). V was pared by 2 bases and J by 4 bases, with 11 bases between. The CDR3 contains 14 residues. Germline V gene data show CDR1 as MNHEY and CDR2 as SVGAGI. The CDR3 DNA is TGTGCCAGCAGTTACAGAGGGGAGGGCACTGAAGCTTTCTTT. It encodes CASSYRGEGTEAFF.

At least ten counts were recorded for this clonotype. The chain combines TRBV6-1 with TRBJ2-7, with D perhaps TRBD2 (5 bases). V was trimmed by 6 bases and J by 4 bases, leaving 22 bases between them. The CDR3 has 16 amino acids. CDR1 is MNHNS and CDR2 is SASEGT in the germline V gene. CDR3 in amino acids: CASRPRRTPFVYEQYF. The DNA for the CDR3 is TGTGCCAGCAGGCCTAGGAGGACCCCCTTTGTGTACGAGCAGTACTTC.

This clonotype was seen a handful of times. V gene TRBV13 combines with J gene TRBJ2-1; weak D call: TRBD1 (6 bases). CDR1 and CDR2 from the germline V gene are PRHDT and FYEKMQ (reference sequence). The CDR3 runs 14 residues. V was trimmed by 6 bases and J by 2 bases, leaving 11 bases between them. In DNA form, the CDR3 reads TGTGCCAGCAGTTCGGACAGTACCTACAATGAGCAGTTCTTC. Protein product: CASSSDSTYNEQFF. Combining the CDR3 with reference TRBV13 and TRBJ2-1 gives the whole variable domain AAGVIQSPRHLIKEKRETATLKCYPIPRHDTVYWYQQGPGQDPQFLISFYEKMQSDKGSIPDRFSAQQFSDYHSELNMSSLELGDSALYFCASSSDSTYNEQFFGPGTRLTVL.

This clonotype was observed many times. This rearrangement joins TRBV24-1 to TRBJ2-3; 8 bases align to TRBD2. J lost 0 bases, V lost 9 bases, and 1 base had no gene match. The CDR3 is 13 residues long. Germline V CDR1 and CDR2: KGHDR, SFDVKD. CDR3 loop: CATASGSTDTQYF. The CDR3 coding sequence is TGTGCCACCGCTAGCGGGAGCACAGATACGCAGTATTTT.

This clonotype was seen at least ten times. V usage is TRBV7-6 and J usage is TRBJ2-3; no definite D call. From germline, CDR1 is SGHVS and CDR2 FNYEAQ. Trimming shortened V by 3 bases and J by 5 bases, and 15 bases separated the two germline ends. The CDR3 loop spans 15 amino acids. The CDR3 sequence is CASSFPGLPGDTQYF. CDR3 bases: TGTGCCAGCAGCTTCCCCGGTCTGCCTGGAGATACGCAGTATTTT.

This clonotype was seen many times. V and J are TRBV5-6 and TRBJ2-7; the match to TRBD2 covers 12 bases. With V trimmed by 4 bases and J by 2 bases, 4 bases remained unmatched. Germline V gives CDR1 SGHDT, CDR2 YYEEEE. The CDR3 sequence is 15 residues long. CDR3 sequence (DNA): TGTGCCAGCAGCGCTGGACTAGCGGGGCCCTACGAGCAGTACTTC. Encoded protein: CASSAGLAGPYEQYF.

This clonotype has ten or more counts. The J gene is TRBJ1-2, the V gene TRBV5-1; 7 nucleotides agree with TRBD1. Per germline, CDR1 SGHRS and CDR2 YFSETQ. V trimming: 2 bases; J trimming: 8 bases; junction bases outside the gene matches: 6. There are 13 residues in the CDR3. The CDR3 DNA follows: TGCGCCAGCAGCTTCGACAGGGTAGGCGGCTACACCTTC. It specifies CASSFDRVGGYTF.

This clonotype was detected many times. This chain joins TRBV3-1 and TRBJ1-2, with unresolved D. Germline loops: CDR1 LGHDT, CDR2 YNNKEL (reference sequence). This CDR3 has 11 amino acids. The V end lost 6 bases, the J end lost 4 bases, and 6 bases lay between the germline ends. CDR3 bases: TGTGCCAGCAGTACAGTCTATGGCTACACCTTC. Its translation is CASSTVYGYTF.

Only one count was recorded for this clonotype. A much larger clone sits a single nucleotide away, making a read error possible. The chain combines TRBV6-5 with TRBJ2-7; D gene ambiguous. The CDR3 is 14 amino acids. V lost 0 bases and J 7 bases, leaving 13 bases between the germline ends. Germline-derived CDR1 and CDR2 are MNHEY and SVGAGI. This CDR3 is CASSYSSMGDEQYF. The CDR3 nucleotides are TGTGCCAGCAGTTACTCGAGTATGGGTGATGAGCAGTACTTC.

A note on this clonotype: A read error is possible here, since a much larger clone lies one base away. V gene TRBV12-5 combines with J gene TRBJ2-7, with 10 bases fitting TRBD2. J lost 7 bases, V lost 0 bases, and 15 bases had no gene match. Germline V gene lookup returns CDR1 LGHNT and CDR2 FRNRAP. This CDR3 region has 18 residues. CDR3 DNA: TGTGCTAGTGGTTTGGTAGCTTCGGGACTAGCGAACTACAATGAGCAGTACTTC. Its translation is CASGLVASGLANYNEQYF.

In its sample, this clonotype was seen many times. CDR3 nucleotide sequence: TGTGCCAGCAGTCCCCTACTAGCGGGATTACCGGAGCAGTTCTTC. Protein product: CASSPLLAGLPEQFF. The chain employs TRBV27 and TRBJ2-1, with 10 positions matching TRBD2. The CDR3 is 15 residues long. CDR1 MNHEY and CDR2 SMNVEV come from the germline V gene (reference sequence). V was pared by 5 bases and J by 10 bases, with 11 bases of the junction left unmatched.

This clonotype was seen more than once but under ten times. Germline and junction disagree at one end, which may indicate a read error. The rearrangement uses TRBV4-2 and TRBJ1-2; D is unresolved. Germline V gene sequence: CDR1 LGHNA, CDR2 YNFKEQ. The CDR3 totals 13 residues. DNA of the CDR3: TGTGCCAGCAGCCAAACCCATAACTGTGGCTACACCTTC. Its translation: CASSQTHNCGYTF.

The V gene is TRBV13, the J gene TRBJ2-7; 8 nucleotides agree with TRBD2. Germline CDR1 reads PRHDT; CDR2 reads FYEKMQ (reference sequence). J gave up 3 bases and V 2 bases, and 6 bases lay outside the gene matches. This CDR3 is built from 15 residues. CDR3 protein: CASSLMPSGFYEQYF. CDR3 bases: TGTGCCAGCAGCTTAATGCCTAGCGGGTTCTACGAGCAGTACTTC.

The rearrangement links TRBV28 to TRBJ2-6; the match to TRBD1 covers 7 bases. This CDR3 region has 19 residues. Per germline, CDR1 MDHEN and CDR2 SYDVKM. V shed 5 bases and J 0 bases; nucleotides not matched to a gene: 13. CDR3 sequence reads: CASSPTYRGLGSGANVLTF. CDR3 nucleotide sequence: TGTGCCAGCAGTCCCACATACAGGGGCCTCGGCTCTGGGGCCAACGTCCTGACTTTC.

This clonotype was observed a few times. J is TRBJ2-1 and V is TRBV10-3; 10 bases match TRBD2. The V segment lost 6 bases and the J segment 6 bases; nucleotides outside the gene matches: 2. The V gene's germline CDR1 is ENHRY and CDR2 SYGVKD. The CDR3 extends over 13 amino acids. The CDR3 protein is CAIRLAGTNEQFF. The CDR3 nucleotides read TGTGCCATCAGACTAGCGGGAACCAATGAGCAGTTCTTC.

This clonotype was seen many times. The rearrangement joins TRBV20-1 to TRBJ2-1, with 10 bases matching TRBD1. Per the germline V gene, CDR1 is DFQATT and CDR2 is SNEGSKA (reference sequence). The junction had 8 bases not matched to a gene; V was cut back by 3 bases and J by 3 bases. The CDR3 extends over 16 amino acids. In DNA, the CDR3 is TGCAGTGCTAGGGGGGGACAGGGGAAAGTCTACAATGAGCAGTTCTTC. Translating it yields CSARGGQGKVYNEQFF.

This clonotype was counted ten times or more. V is TRBV3-1 and J is TRBJ1-1; D call uncertain. The CDR3 covers 12 residues. Trimming pared 0 bases from V and 12 bases from J, leaving 11 bases between. Germline V gives CDR1 LGHDT, CDR2 YNNKEL (reference sequence). CDR3 coding DNA: TGTGCCAGCAGCCAAGATGAGGCGAAGACTTTCTTT. It yields the protein CASSQDEAKTFF. The entire variable domain, with the rest obtained from reference TRBV3-1 and TRBJ1-1, is as follows: DTAVSQTPKYLVTQMGNDKSIKCEQNLGHDTMYWYKQDSKKFLKIMFSYNNKELIINETVPNRFSPKSPDKAHLNLHINSLELGDSAVYFCASSQDEAKTFFGQGTRLTVV.

The rearrangement uses TRBV7-9 and TRBJ2-5; maybe TRBD2 (5 bases). The germline V gene has CDR1 SEHNR and CDR2 FQNEAQ (reference sequence). This CDR3 is 17 amino acids long. The ends were cut back, 6 bases at V and 0 bases at J, with 20 bases in the middle. CDR3 loop: CASSTGLAALNQETQYF. The CDR3 region has the DNA TGTGCCAGCAGTACTGGCCTAGCCGCTTTAAACCAAGAGACCCAGTACTTC.

This clonotype was counted many times. The rearrangement links TRBV20-1 to TRBJ1-5; 8 nucleotides line up with TRBD1. Per germline, CDR1 DFQATT and CDR2 SNEGSKA (reference sequence). CDR3 length equals 12 residues. Trimming took 3 bases from V and 5 from J; bases not matched to a gene: 0. CDR3 region: CSARTGDQPQHF. In DNA, the CDR3 is TGCAGTGCTAGGACAGGGGATCAGCCCCAGCATTTT.

This clonotype was observed at least ten times. The chain recombines TRBV27 with TRBJ2-3, with 9 bases matching TRBD1. The CDR3 spans 15 residues. V was clipped by 6 bases and J by 3 bases; unmatched bases: 7. In germline, CDR1 is MNHEY, CDR2 SMNVEV (reference sequence). CDR3 region: CASSSGQGWTDTQYF. The CDR3 DNA sequence: TGTGCCAGCAGCTCCGGACAGGGGTGGACAGATACGCAGTATTTT.

This clonotype was recorded many times. The chain employs TRBV12-3 or TRBV12-4 and TRBJ1-5, with 9 bases identical to TRBD1. With V trimmed by 8 bases and J by 3 bases, 8 bases remained unmatched. The CDR3 runs 15 residues. CDR3 sequence reads: CASGTGTGLNQPQHF. CDR3 nucleotides: TGTGCCAGCGGGACCGGGACAGGGCTCAATCAGCCCCAGCATTTT.

The chain combines TRBV4-2 with TRBJ2-5; D is perhaps TRBD1 (5 bases). Between the trimmed V and J ends, which lost 5 bases and 4 bases, there was a span of 14 bases. The CDR3 loop spans 14 amino acids. Germline CDR1 and CDR2: LGHNA and YNFKEQ. The CDR3 DNA is TGTGCCAGCAGCGCAGCAGGGATCGGAGAGACCCAGTACTTC. This gives the protein CASSAAGIGETQYF.

This clonotype was seen repeatedly, ten times or more. The V and J genes are TRBV6-6 and TRBJ2-1; 9 bases match TRBD2. V gave up 3 bases and J gave up 5 bases; unmatched junction bases: 8. The CDR3 totals 16 residues. Germline V CDR1 and CDR2: MNHNY, SVGAGI (reference sequence). CDR3 sequence: CASSYRSSGINNEQFF. CDR3 in DNA: TGTGCCAGCAGTTATCGATCTAGCGGGATCAACAATGAGCAGTTCTTC.